The TCR beta chain under discussion was sequenced for a study of prognosis after radiotherapy for stage I lung cancer. From genomic DNA, two-round multiplex PCR was used to amplify TCR beta CDR3. TRBV and TRBJ genes each had their own specific primers in first-round PCR. TCRdb recomputed calls from the multiplex PCR reads with MiXCR, one row per CDR3 protein. There are fewer than 40,000 distinct CDR3 sequences in the sample; about 40% occur only once, and 15% lies in the top ten. General study findings and limits: There were reportedly differences in TRBV and TRBJ gene usage between patients with and without metastases.

Trimming removed 6 bases at V and 5 bases at J, with 28 bases between. Germline V gene lookup returns CDR1 DFQATT and CDR2 SNEGSKA (reference sequence). The CDR3 loop spans 17 amino acids. Concerning this clonotype: What it binds is not known.

The input for sequencing was PBMCs, taken before or after stereotactic body radiation therapy (not recorded which). The TCR sequence derives from a donor of 50 years or more with non-small cell lung cancer. V is TRBV20-1 and J is TRBJ1-2; D ambiguous. The CDR3 here is CSANPPPRKSMVYGYTF. The DNA of the CDR3 is TGCAGTGCAAACCCTCCACCCAGGAAAAGCATGGTGTATGGCTACACCTTC.